This T cell receptor beta chain was documented in a study of long-term antiretroviral therapy in people with HIV. The assay, immunoSEQ v3.0, was run at survey level. Assay used: immunoSEQ multiplex PCR; TCRdb lists only in-frame clones, some missing. The sample records 16,000 or so clones, 77% being singletons. The receptor comes from a man aged 40-49 years with HIV. This sample comprised unsorted PBMCs, obtained 2.1 years after starting antiretroviral therapy.

The CDR3 nucleotides read TGCGCCAGCAGCTTGGGTGGGGTTGGGGATGAGCAGTTCTTC. It translates to CASSLGGVGDEQFF. The chain couples TRBV5-1 to TRBJ2-1; D uncertain. Germline CDR1 is SGHRS and CDR2 is YFSETQ. Trimming took 0 bases from V and 8 from J, leaving 12 bases between them. The CDR3 runs to 14 residues.